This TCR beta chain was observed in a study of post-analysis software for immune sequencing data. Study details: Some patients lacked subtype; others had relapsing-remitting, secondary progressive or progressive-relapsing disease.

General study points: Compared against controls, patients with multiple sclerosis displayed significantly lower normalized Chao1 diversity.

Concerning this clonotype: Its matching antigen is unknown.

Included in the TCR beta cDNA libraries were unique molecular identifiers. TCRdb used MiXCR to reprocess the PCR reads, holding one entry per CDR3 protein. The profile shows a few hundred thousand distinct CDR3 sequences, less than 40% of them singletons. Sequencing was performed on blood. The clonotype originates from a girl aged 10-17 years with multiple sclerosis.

The CDR3 DNA reads TGTGCCAGCAGCTCACAGGGGGCGCGGGGGGAGCAGTACTTC. This codes for CASSSQGARGEQYF. The rearrangement links TRBV7-9 to TRBJ2-7; 9 bases fit TRBD1. J was trimmed by 7 bases and V by 4 bases; bases with no gene match: 8. This CDR3 is 14 amino acids long. Germline CDR1 is SEHNR and CDR2 is FQNEAQ (reference sequence).